The 18 T cell receptor beta chains given below trace back to one sample, sequenced in a study of blood T cell repertoires in COVID-19. Clones were read by immunoSEQ multiplex PCR, and TCRdb kept only the in-frame ones, dropping some. The sample records under 150,000 clones, 84% being singletons. The sequencing input was peripheral blood. The source of these receptors is a woman in her sixties with acute or convalescent COVID-19.

The chain has TRBV5-4 and TRBJ1-2, with D uncertain. V dropped 4 bases and J dropped 8 bases, with 21 bases sitting between them. This CDR3 is 15 amino acids long. Germline V lookup: CDR1 SGHNT, CDR2 YYREEE (reference sequence). CDR3 protein: CASSPPLRAPRGYTF. Written as DNA, the CDR3 is TGTGCCAGCAGCCCACCTCTGAGGGCGCCTCGGGGCTACACCTTC.

The chain is built from TRBV18 and TRBJ2-6; D is uncertain. The V gene's germline CDR1 is KGHSH and CDR2 LQKENI. V lost 3 bases to trimming and J lost 1 base, with 4 bases between them. This CDR3 is 14 amino acids long. The CDR3 bases are TGTGCCAGCTCACCCGAGTCTGGGGCCAACGTCCTGACTTTC. This gives the protein CASSPESGANVLTF.

This chain links TRBV10-3 with TRBJ2-3; the D gene is possibly TRBD2 (6 bases). The CDR3 has 14 amino acids. V lost 2 bases and J lost 3, with 9 bases in between. In germline, CDR1 is ENHRY, CDR2 SYGVKD. CDR3 sequence: CAISEGLFTDTQYF. The CDR3 region has the DNA TGTGCCATCAGTGAGGGACTATTTACAGATACGCAGTATTTT.

The chain employs TRBV28 and TRBJ1-1; 7 bases match TRBD1. Losses at the gene ends were 3 bases for V and 5 bases for J; bases not matched to a gene: 9. Germline V gene sequence: CDR1 MDHEN, CDR2 SYDVKM. This CDR3 is built from 15 residues. The CDR3 DNA sequence: TGTGCCAGCAGTTTCGGAGAGGGGGCTTTGACTGAAGCTTTCTTT. Its translation: CASSFGEGALTEAFF.

This chain joins TRBV2 and TRBJ2-6; perhaps TRBD1 as D (5 bases). The CDR3 totals 15 residues. Trimming took 7 bases from V and 1 from J, leaving 11 bases between them. Germline-derived CDR1 and CDR2 are SNHLY and FYNNEI. The CDR3 loop reads CASKLRVSGANVLTF. DNA for the CDR3: TGTGCCAGCAAACTCAGGGTATCTGGGGCCAACGTCCTGACTTTC.

A remark on this clone: At one boundary the junction diverges from the germline segment, which might be a read error. The chain is built from TRBV11-3 and TRBJ2-3, with D unclear. Germline V CDR1 and CDR2: SGHNT, YENEEA. The CDR3 runs to 13 residues. CDR3 sequence (DNA): TGTGCCAGCACCTTAACGGCGGCCCCTCCAAAGTATTTT. Translated: CASTLTAAPPKYF.

The chain combines TRBV28 with TRBJ2-6; 7 positions match TRBD2. The CDR3 runs to 15 residues. The V gene end was trimmed by 7 bases and the J gene end by 0 bases; junction bases not matched to a gene: 3. The germline gives CDR1 MDHEN, CDR2 SYDVKM. CDR3 in DNA: TGTGCCAGCACCTCGGGGGGCTCTGGGGCCAACGTCCTGACTTTC. Translated, it gives CASTSGGSGANVLTF. The full variable domain, rest sourced from reference TRBV28 and TRBJ2-6, is DVKVTQSSRYLVKRTGEKVFLECVQDMDHENMFWYRQDPGLGLRLIYFSYDVKMKEKGDIPEGYSVSREKKERFSLILESASTNQTSMYLCASTSGGSGANVLTFGAGSRLTVL.

This clone was observed a handful of times. The chain employs TRBV7-2 and TRBJ2-7, with D possibly TRBD2 on 6 matching bases. The V and J ends lost 4 bases and 3 bases respectively, with 10 bases between them. The CDR3 sequence is 13 residues long. Per the germline V gene, CDR1 is SGHTA and CDR2 is FQGNSA. The DNA of the CDR3 is TGTGCCAGCAGCTGGGAGGAGTACTACGAGCAGTACTTC. Translated, it gives CASSWEEYYEQYF.

This sequence joins TRBV28 and TRBJ2-1, with D maybe TRBD2 (5 bases). CDR3 length equals 12 residues. Trimming cost V 6 bases and J 12 bases, with 15 bases left between them. Germline V lookup: CDR1 MDHEN, CDR2 SYDVKM. CDR3 residues: CASSINRAVQFF. The CDR3 DNA reads as TGTGCCAGCAGCATTAATCGAGCGGTGCAGTTCTTC.

The V and J genes are TRBV6-5 and TRBJ2-7, with TRBD1 identical over 7 bases. Germline loops: CDR1 MNHEY, CDR2 SVGAGI. The CDR3 sequence is 13 residues long. V gave up 6 bases and J gave up 5 bases; unmatched junction bases: 7. CDR3 amino acids: CASSRQGSNEQYF. CDR3 DNA sequence: TGTGCCAGCAGCAGACAGGGTAGCAACGAGCAGTACTTC.

The chain is built from TRBV7-2 and TRBJ1-6, with D perhaps TRBD1 (5 bases). The CDR3 spans 18 residues. CDR1 is SGHTA and CDR2 is FQGNSA in the germline V gene. Trimming shortened V by 3 bases and J by 0 bases, and 15 bases separated the two germline ends. CDR3 sequence: CASSLVATGLSYNSPLHF. DNA for the CDR3: TGTGCCAGCAGCTTGGTGGCTACGGGACTCTCCTATAATTCACCCCTCCACTTT. Variable domain in full (rest from reference TRBV7-2 and TRBJ1-6): GAGVSQSPSNKVTEKGKDVELRCDPISGHTALYWYRQSLGQGLEFLIYFQGNSAPDKSGLPSDRFSAERTGGSVSTLTIQRTQQEDSAVYLCASSLVATGLSYNSPLHFGNGTRLTVT.

This clone was seen only once. The chain joins TRBV24-1 to TRBJ2-3; D unresolved. V was cut by 3 bases and J by 4 bases, with 4 bases left in between. Per the germline V gene, CDR1 is KGHDR and CDR2 is SFDVKD. The CDR3 has 12 amino acids. DNA of the CDR3: TGTGCCACCAGTGATGTAGCAGATACGCAGTATTTT. This translates into CATSDVADTQYF.

The chain has TRBV28 and TRBJ2-7; D may be TRBD1 (5 bases). The CDR3 has 14 residues. Trimming took off 4 bases at V and 4 bases at J, with 14 bases between the two ends. CDR1 and CDR2 (germline): MDHEN, SYDVKM. CDR3 nucleotide sequence: TGTGCCAGCAGTTGGACAAGAAATCCGTACGAGCAGTACTTC. It encodes CASSWTRNPYEQYF. Filled out from reference TRBV28 and TRBJ2-7, the complete variable domain reads DVKVTQSSRYLVKRTGEKVFLECVQDMDHENMFWYRQDPGLGLRLIYFSYDVKMKEKGDIPEGYSVSREKKERFSLILESASTNQTSMYLCASSWTRNPYEQYFGPGTRLTVT.

This clone was counted a few times. This chain joins TRBV5-5 and TRBJ2-7, with TRBD2 identical over 10 bases. The CDR3 runs to 14 residues. V trimming: 3 bases; J trimming: 3 bases; junction bases outside the gene matches: 3. Germline V gene lookup returns CDR1 SGHKS and CDR2 YYEKEE (reference sequence). The CDR3 sequence is CASSYSGGNYEQYF. CDR3 nucleotide sequence: TGTGCCAGCAGCTATAGCGGGGGGAACTACGAGCAGTACTTC.

This chain uses TRBV2 with TRBJ1-4; 8 bases map to TRBD1. CDR1 is SNHLY, CDR2 FYNNEI, per germline. CDR3 length: 15 residues. Germline trimming cut 8 bases from V and 5 bases from J; bases unmatched to any gene: 10. CDR3: CASCAQGARNEKLFF. The CDR3 DNA reads as TGTGCCAGCTGCGCTCAGGGGGCTAGGAATGAAAAACTGTTTTTT.

The chain recombines TRBV11-3 with TRBJ2-7, with TRBD1 matching over 8 bases. The germline CDR1 and CDR2 sequences are SGHNT and YENEEA. Trimming removed 5 bases from V and 0 bases from J; junction bases left unmatched: 3. The CDR3 is made up of 14 amino acids. In DNA form, the CDR3 reads TGTGCCAGCAGCCCAGGGGGCGGCTCCTACGAGCAGTACTTC. This gives the protein CASSPGGGSYEQYF. The entire variable domain, with the rest obtained from reference TRBV11-3 and TRBJ2-7, is as follows: EAGVVQSPRYKIIEKKQPVAFWCNPISGHNTLYWYLQNLGQGPELLIRYENEEAVDDSQLPKDRFSAERLKGVDSTLKIQPAELGDSAVYLCASSPGGGSYEQYFGPGTRLTVT.

This clone was detected a few times. The V and J genes are TRBV6-5 and TRBJ1-2, with D uncertain. Trimming took off 7 bases at V and 0 bases at J, with 15 bases between the two ends. This CDR3 is built from 15 residues. The germline V gene has CDR1 MNHEY and CDR2 SVGAGI. CDR3 nucleotide sequence: TGTGCCAGCACCTCTATAGTCGGTACTAACTATGGCTACACCTTC. The encoded protein is CASTSIVGTNYGYTF.

The chain couples TRBV5-4 to TRBJ2-7; TRBD2 matches at 9 bases. Losses at the gene ends were 2 bases for V and 5 bases for J; bases not matched to a gene: 5. Germline V gives CDR1 SGHNT, CDR2 YYREEE (reference sequence). This CDR3 is built from 14 residues. The CDR3 reads CASSLAGGRHEQYF. CDR3 DNA: TGTGCCAGCAGCTTAGCGGGAGGACGGCACGAGCAGTACTTC. Using reference TRBV5-4 and TRBJ2-7 for the parts outside the CDR3, the full variable domain is ETGVTQSPTHLIKTRGQQVTLRCSSQSGHNTVSWYQQALGQGPQFIFQYYREEENGRGNFPPRFSGLQFPNYSSELNVNALELDDSALYLCASSLAGGRHEQYFGPGTRLTVT.